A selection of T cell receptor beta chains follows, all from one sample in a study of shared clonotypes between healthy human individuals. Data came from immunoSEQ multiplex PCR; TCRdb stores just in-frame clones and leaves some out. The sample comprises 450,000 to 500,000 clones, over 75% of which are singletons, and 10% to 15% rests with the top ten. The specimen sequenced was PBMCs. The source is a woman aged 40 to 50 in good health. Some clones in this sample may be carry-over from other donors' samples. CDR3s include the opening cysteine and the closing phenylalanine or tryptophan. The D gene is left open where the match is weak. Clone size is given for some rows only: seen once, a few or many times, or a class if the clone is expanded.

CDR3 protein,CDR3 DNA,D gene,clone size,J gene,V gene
CASSLPAGRDTQYF,TGTGCCAGCAGTTTACCGGCGGGGAGAGATACGCAGTATTTT,NA,NA,TRBJ2-3,TRBV28
CASSPQGKGGDEQFF,TGTGCCAGCAGCCCGCAGGGGAAAGGTGGGGATGAGCAGTTCTTC,NA,many,TRBJ2-1,TRBV11-3
CASSLAGGWGEAFF,TGTGCCAGCAGCTTGGCGGGGGGCTGGGGTGAAGCTTTCTTT,NA,NA,TRBJ1-1,TRBV5-4
CASGENIQYF,TGTGCCAGTGGGGAAAACATTCAGTACTTC,NA,NA,TRBJ2-4,TRBV19
CASSEQGQGYNEQFF,TGTGCCAGCAGTGAACAGGGACAGGGCTACAATGAGCAGTTCTTC,TRBD1,many,TRBJ2-1,TRBV6-1
CASSLWREGPGEQYF,TGTGCCAGCAGCTTATGGCGGGAGGGCCCAGGCGAGCAGTACTTC,TRBD2,NA,TRBJ2-7,TRBV5-4
CASGRIGTNHEQYF,TGTGCCAGCGGAAGAATTGGGACTAACCACGAGCAGTACTTC,TRBD2,NA,TRBJ2-7,TRBV9
CASSGTVDAFF,TGTGCCAGCAGCGGGACAGTCGATGCTTTCTTT,TRBD1,NA,TRBJ1-1,TRBV6-6
CSALLAGGADTQYF,TGCAGCGCCCTCTTGGCAGGGGGGGCAGATACGCAGTATTTT,NA,NA,TRBJ2-3,TRBV29-1
CASSLVSGGPMDEQFF,TGTGCCAGCAGCTTAGTGTCGGGAGGGCCGATGGATGAGCAGTTCTTC,TRBD2,NA,TRBJ2-1,TRBV7-9
CASSPRLAGGMEETQYF,TGTGCCAGCAGCCCGCGACTAGCGGGAGGGATGGAAGAGACCCAGTACTTC,TRBD2,NA,TRBJ2-5,TRBV5-5
CASGGLAGENEQYF,TGTGCCAGCGGAGGACTAGCGGGAGAGAACGAGCAGTACTTC,TRBD2,few,TRBJ2-7,TRBV28
CSVAGTSGRNTGELFF,TGCAGCGTTGCCGGGACTAGCGGGAGGAACACCGGGGAGCTGTTTTTT,TRBD2,NA,TRBJ2-2,TRBV29-1
CASRLPGTGGPEQYF,TGTGCCAGCCGGCTCCCCGGGACAGGGGGCCCCGAGCAGTACTTC,TRBD1,few,TRBJ2-7,TRBV2
CASSVEEFNTQYF,TGTGCCAGCAGCGTCGAGGAGTTTAATACACAGTACTTC,NA,NA,TRBJ2-5,TRBV9
CASSPGQGEKLFF,TGCGCCAGCAGCCCCGGACAGGGGGAAAAACTGTTTTTT,TRBD1,NA,TRBJ1-4,TRBV5-1
CASSVARGTDTQYF,TGTGCCAGCAGTGTAGCCAGGGGGACAGATACGCAGTATTTT,TRBD1,NA,TRBJ2-3,TRBV2
CASTQQPNTEAFF,TGTGCCAGCACCCAACAGCCGAACACTGAAGCTTTCTTT,NA,many,TRBJ1-1,TRBV2
CASSDRGRTDTQYF,TGTGCCAGTAGTGACCGGGGCCGGACAGATACGCAGTATTTT,NA,NA,TRBJ2-3,TRBV19
CAWNGGENTEAFF,TGTGCCTGGAATGGTGGAGAGAACACTGAAGCTTTCTTT,NA,NA,TRBJ1-1,TRBV30
CASSVGSRGETQYF,TGTGCCAGCAGCGTAGGTTCTAGAGGGGAGACCCAGTACTTC,NA,NA,TRBJ2-5,TRBV9
CAWSEGTGEKLFF,TGTGCCTGGAGTGAGGGGACTGGCGAAAAACTGTTTTTT,NA,NA,TRBJ1-4,TRBV30
CASSPVGAASNTEAFF,TGTGCCAGCTCACCGGTAGGGGCAGCTTCGAACACTGAAGCTTTCTTT,NA,few,TRBJ1-1,TRBV18
CASSTTSQYEQYF,TGTGCCAGCTCAACAACCAGTCAGTACGAGCAGTACTTC,NA,NA,TRBJ2-7,TRBV18
CASSLHGRHLYTF,TGTGCCAGCAGCCTTCATGGGCGACACCTCTACACCTTC,NA,NA,TRBJ1-2,TRBV5-4
CASSLPSYEQYF,TGTGCCAGCAGTTTACCCTCCTACGAGCAGTACTTC,NA,NA,TRBJ2-7,TRBV28
CASRLLQETQYF,TGTGCCAGCAGGCTCCTACAAGAGACCCAGTACTTC,NA,NA,TRBJ2-5,TRBV2
CASSLVAVLAKNIQYF,TGTGCCAGCAGTTTAGTAGCGGTCCTAGCCAAAAACATTCAGTACTTC,NA,NA,TRBJ2-4,TRBV28
CASSYSKTGNLHEQFF,TGTGCCAGCAGTTACTCGAAGACAGGGAACCTCCATGAGCAGTTCTTC,TRBD1,NA,TRBJ2-1,TRBV6-6
CASSRSGRGDEQYF,TGTGCCAGCTCACGTAGCGGGAGAGGCGACGAGCAGTACTTC,TRBD2,NA,TRBJ2-7,TRBV18
CASRKTGGWGNTEAFF,TGTGCCAGTAGGAAGACAGGGGGCTGGGGGAACACTGAAGCTTTCTTT,TRBD1,NA,TRBJ1-1,TRBV19